The 22 T cell receptor beta chains below come from one sample, sequenced in a study of beta chain features in type 1 diabetes. Sequenced material consisted of expressed TCRB transcripts (all of the isolated RNA was reverse transcribed). Here immunoSEQ multiplex PCR was the method, and the copy in TCRdb shows in-frame clones only, minus some. Counted here are roughly 170,000 clones, about 13% occurring once; the ten biggest clones make up approximately 0.62%. Sequenced: central memory CD4+ T cells from blood. The receptor set was obtained from a woman aged 18-29 years in good health.

The chain combines TRBV5-6 with TRBJ1-2; perhaps TRBD1 as D (6 bases). Germline assignment: CDR1 SGHDT and CDR2 YYEEEE. Trimming left V 4 bases short and J 4 bases short, with 11 bases between. CDR3 size: 13 residues. The CDR3 coding sequence is TGTGCCAGCAGCCTTGGACAGTCCTATGGCTACACCTTC. It encodes CASSLGQSYGYTF.

This clone was observed a few times. The rearrangement uses TRBV19 and TRBJ2-7; TRBD1 matches 8 bases. The V and J ends lost 1 base and 2 bases, in that order; junction bases with no gene match: 1. There are 14 residues in the CDR3. Germline V gene lookup returns CDR1 LNHDA and CDR2 SQIVND (reference sequence). Here the CDR3 reads CASSIAGQAYEQYF. The CDR3 coding sequence is TGTGCCAGTAGTATAGCGGGACAGGCCTACGAGCAGTACTTC.

J is TRBJ2-1 and V is TRBV7-6; 12 bases fit TRBD2. The CDR3 is 16 amino acids. With 6 bases clipped from V and 4 bases from J, the junction kept 7 bases outside the gene matches. Germline values: CDR1 SGHVS, CDR2 FNYEAQ. The CDR3 spells CASSSLTSGGYNEQFF. The CDR3 nucleotides read TGTGCCAGCAGTTCCTTAACTAGCGGGGGGTACAATGAGCAGTTCTTC.

This clone showed up just a few times. The sample holds other DNA sequences that translate to the same CDR3. The chain couples TRBV30 to TRBJ1-1; D not resolved. Germline values: CDR1 GTSNPN, CDR2 SVGIG (reference sequence). The V end was cut by 0 bases, the J end by 1 base, with 6 bases between. The CDR3 has 13 amino acids. The CDR3 is CAWSVSENTEAFF. Here the CDR3 DNA reads TGTGCCTGGAGTGTGAGCGAGAACACTGAAGCTTTCTTT.

This chain joins TRBV28 and TRBJ2-2, with 9 bases matching TRBD1. Per germline, CDR1 MDHEN and CDR2 SYDVKM. CDR3 length: 15 residues. The V gene end was trimmed by 4 bases and the J gene end by 7 bases; junction bases not matched to a gene: 7. In DNA, the CDR3 is TGTGCCAGCAGTTCTGGGACAGGGACCGACGGGGAGCTGTTTTTT. Its protein is CASSSGTGTDGELFF.

This chain links TRBV5-1 with TRBJ1-1, with D tentatively TRBD1 (6 bases). The CDR3 consists of 15 residues. V lost 4 bases to trimming and J lost 4 bases, with 17 bases between them. Germline V lookup: CDR1 SGHRS, CDR2 YFSETQ. The chain's CDR3 is CASSLPEQGGTEAFF. Written as DNA, the CDR3 is TGCGCCAGCAGCCTCCCGGAACAGGGTGGCACTGAAGCTTTCTTT.

The chain links TRBV9 to TRBJ2-7; 7 bases align to TRBD2. The length of the CDR3 is 14 residues. Trimming took 4 bases from V and 1 from J; bases not matched to a gene: 5. Germline-derived CDR1 and CDR2 are SGDLS and YYNGEE. The CDR3 reads CASSLASGSYEQYF. The CDR3 nucleotides read TGTGCCAGCAGCTTGGCTAGCGGTTCCTACGAGCAGTACTTC.

Only one count was recorded for this clone. The chain has TRBV30 and TRBJ1-5; 8 positions match TRBD1. CDR3 length: 16 amino acids. Germline V CDR1 and CDR2: GTSNPN, SVGIG (reference sequence). J gave up 1 base and V 2 bases, and 7 bases lay outside the gene matches. CDR3 sequence (DNA): TGTGCCTGGAGTTCTGGACAGGGAATAAGCAATCAGCCCCAGCATTTT. Its protein product is CAWSSGQGISNQPQHF.

The J gene is TRBJ2-5, the V gene TRBV7-2; 8 nucleotides align to TRBD2. The CDR3 extends over 16 amino acids. Trimming cost V 0 bases and J 2 bases; bases outside gene matches: 5. The germline CDR1 and CDR2 sequences are SGHTA and FQGNSA. The CDR3 is CASSLAVGRGQETQYF. DNA for the CDR3: TGTGCCAGCAGCTTAGCGGTCGGGAGGGGGCAAGAGACCCAGTACTTC.

This clone was observed a handful of times. V usage is TRBV11-2 and J usage is TRBJ1-2; D is perhaps TRBD1 (6 bases). Germline V gene data show CDR1 as SGHAT and CDR2 as FQNNGV. The CDR3 consists of 12 residues. Between the trimmed V and J ends, which lost 5 bases and 6 bases, there was a span of 10 bases. CDR3 bases: TGTGCCAGCAGCCCCCGGACAGATGGCTACACCTTC. This gives the protein CASSPRTDGYTF. The complete variable domain, with remaining parts taken from reference TRBV11-2 and TRBJ1-2, reads EAGVAQSPRYKIIEKRQSVAFWCNPISGHATLYWYQQILGQGPKLLIQFQNNGVVDDSQLPKDRFSAERLKGVDSTLKIQPAKLEDSAVYLCASSPRTDGYTFGSGTRLTVV.

The CDR3 DNA follows: TGTGCCAGCACTCCTGTGGCGGGAGGAGACTCAGATACGCAGTATTTT. Translating it yields CASTPVAGGDSDTQYF. V gene TRBV27 combines with J gene TRBJ2-3, with TRBD2 identical over 8 bases. CDR1 and CDR2 (germline): MNHEY, SMNVEV (reference sequence). This CDR3 has 16 residues. V shed 7 bases and J 4 bases; nucleotides not matched to a gene: 13.

The V call is TRBV5-1, the J call TRBJ2-1; 8 nucleotides align to TRBD2. CDR3 length: 15 amino acids. Trimming took 3 bases from V and 6 from J; bases not matched to a gene: 8. Germline V gene lookup returns CDR1 SGHRS and CDR2 YFSETQ. The chain's CDR3 is CASSSSAGVINEQFF. The CDR3 nucleotides read TGCGCCAGCAGCTCATCAGCGGGAGTCATCAATGAGCAGTTCTTC.

This clone has a handful of counts. The genes are TRBV11-1 and TRBJ2-3, with 8 bases that match TRBD1. V shed 5 bases and J 4 bases; nucleotides not matched to a gene: 8. Germline V CDR1 and CDR2: SGHAT, FQDESV (reference sequence). The CDR3 loop spans 15 amino acids. CDR3 DNA sequence: TGTGCCAGCAGCACGGTCAGGGGGCTTGCAGATACGCAGTATTTT. Protein: CASSTVRGLADTQYF.

J is TRBJ1-2 and V is TRBV5-1; the match to TRBD1 covers 9 bases. This CDR3 region has 14 residues. Trimming cost V 4 bases and J 5 bases; bases outside gene matches: 6. CDR1 is SGHRS, CDR2 YFSETQ, per germline. CDR3 in amino acids: CASSLGQGGYGYTF. The CDR3 DNA reads TGCGCCAGCAGCCTGGGACAGGGAGGATATGGCTACACCTTC.

This chain uses TRBV18 with TRBJ1-4, with 8 bases aligning to TRBD1. This CDR3 comprises 16 residues. After removal of 2 bases from V and 5 bases from J, the junction contained 7 bases not matched to a gene. Per the germline V gene, CDR1 is KGHSH and CDR2 is LQKENI. This chain's CDR3 is CASSPTRTGPNEKLFF. The DNA of the CDR3 is TGTGCCAGCTCACCAACGCGGACAGGGCCGAATGAAAAACTGTTTTTT.

This clone turned up a few times. J is TRBJ1-1 and V is TRBV4-3; D is perhaps TRBD1 (6 bases). With 0 bases removed from V and 3 bases from J, the gap between germline ends came to 14 bases. This CDR3 spans 16 amino acids. Germline values: CDR1 LGHNA, CDR2 YSLEER. The CDR3 here is CASSQDRQGWDTEAFF. The CDR3 DNA reads TGCGCCAGCAGCCAAGATCGTCAGGGGTGGGACACTGAAGCTTTCTTT.

The chain uses TRBV13 and TRBJ1-1; tentative D call: TRBD1 (5 bases). Trimming left V 3 bases short and J 6 bases short, with 11 bases between. The CDR3 has 13 amino acids. The germline CDR1 and CDR2 sequences are PRHDT and FYEKMQ (reference sequence). CDR3 coding DNA: TGTGCCAGCAGCTTCGGGGGAGTCTCTGAAGCTTTCTTT. It codes for CASSFGGVSEAFF.

The V call is TRBV2, the J call TRBJ2-1, with D possibly being TRBD1 (5 bases). Trimming removed 3 bases at V and 10 bases at J, with 10 bases between. This CDR3 is 12 amino acids long. Germline V gives CDR1 SNHLY, CDR2 FYNNEI. The DNA of the CDR3 is TGTGCCAGCAGTGAGTCCACAGGAGAGCAGTTCTTC. Protein: CASSESTGEQFF. The full variable domain, rest sourced from reference TRBV2 and TRBJ2-1, is EPEVTQTPSHQVTQMGQEVILRCVPISNHLYFYWYRQILGQKVEFLVSFYNNEISEKSEIFDDQFSVERPDGSNFTLKIRSTKLEDSAMYFCASSESTGEQFFGPGTRLTVL.

This clone has just a few counts. The CDR3 DNA reads TGCGCCAGCAGCCCGGGACTAGCGGGCCATAAAACAGATACGCAGTATTTT. Residues: CASSPGLAGHKTDTQYF. The chain has TRBV5-1 and TRBJ2-3; 12 bases are a match to TRBD2. J lost 3 bases, V lost 4 bases, and 9 bases had no gene match. This CDR3 is built from 17 residues. Per germline, CDR1 SGHRS and CDR2 YFSETQ.

Only a few counts were recorded for this clone. The chain employs TRBV28 and TRBJ2-3; no definite D call. CDR3 length: 14 residues. Germline CDR1 reads MDHEN; CDR2 reads SYDVKM. The V gene lost 4 bases and the J gene lost 2 bases, with 10 bases spanning the gap. For the CDR3, the DNA is TGTGCCAGCAGTTCCAGTGTTTACACAGATACGCAGTATTTT. This codes for CASSSSVYTDTQYF.

The V call is TRBV27, the J call TRBJ1-5, with D hard to call. The CDR3 loop spans 12 amino acids. In germline, CDR1 is MNHEY, CDR2 SMNVEV (reference sequence). Trimming removed 3 bases at V and 4 bases at J, with 4 bases between. In DNA form, the CDR3 reads TGTGCCAGCAGTTTCTTAAATCAGCCCCAGCATTTT. It yields the protein CASSFLNQPQHF.

Only a few counts were recorded for this clone. The chain links TRBV7-2 to TRBJ2-6, with D perhaps TRBD1 (5 bases). With 1 base removed from V and 2 bases from J, the gap between germline ends came to 9 bases. This CDR3 has 16 amino acids. CDR1 and CDR2 (germline): SGHTA, FQGNSA. The CDR3 bases are TGTGCCAGCAGCTTAGATGGGGCGACTGGGGCCAACGTCCTGACTTTC. It specifies CASSLDGATGANVLTF.